This T cell receptor beta chain was sequenced during a study of T-cell memory formation after mild COVID-19. The table lists this clonotype with a few counts. What it binds is not known. The 5'RACE method, run with constant-segment primers, produced TCR alpha and TCR beta cDNA libraries (carrying sample barcodes and UMIs). MiXCR was run by TCRdb on the 5' RACE reads, yielding one entry per CDR3 protein. The repertoire includes about 600,000 distinct CDR3 sequences, roughly a fifth of them detected once, and 7% to 9% sits in the top ten. Regarding the study as a whole: The main location of contracting CD4+ clones was CM and EM, and that of contracting CD8+ clones was EMRA. Clones from the second wave (peaking day 37) had unconfirmed SARS-CoV-2 specificity. Pre-infection memory held some responding clones, suggesting pre-existing cross-reactive T cells responded.

The CDR3 contains 15 residues. V gave up 1 base and J gave up 6 bases, with 13 bases separating them. Germline CDR1 SGHRS, CDR2 YFSETQ. The V call is TRBV5-1, the J call TRBJ2-2; D perhaps matches TRBD1 (5 bases). The specimen sequenced was PBMCs or a T cell subset sorted from them (not recorded which). The source is an adult woman who had mild COVID-19 (a few samples of this study predate the infection). Cell type and time point are not known. The CDR3 nucleotides read TGCGCCAGCAGCTTGTATTCAGGGTCCCCCGGGGAGCTGTTTTTT. It specifies CASSLYSGSPGELFF.